This T cell receptor (beta chain) comes out of a study of T-cell memory formation after mild COVID-19. Study-level points and caveats: Second-wave clones reaching peak frequency on day 37 lacked confirmed SARS-CoV-2 specificity. Memory cells collected pre-infection included some clones that later responded, suggesting cross-reactive memory joined. Clones that shrank (day 15 to 85) were balanced CD4/CD8, whereas later expanders leaned CD4+.

Trimming cost V 2 bases and J 2 bases; bases outside gene matches: 1. This CDR3 contains 14 residues. The germline V gene encodes CDR1 SGDLS and CDR2 YYNGEE. Via MiXCR, TCRdb re-called the 5' RACE reads, giving one row per CDR3 protein. The table records about 470,000 distinct CDR3 sequences, around 27% of them present only once. Concerning this clonotype itself: What it binds is not known.

Material: PBMCs or a T cell subset sorted from them (not recorded which). This receptor was identified in an adult woman who had mild COVID-19 (a few samples of this study predate the infection). Cell type and time point are not known. The V and J genes are TRBV9 and TRBJ2-7, with TRBD2 matching over 10 bases. This CDR3 reads CASSVLAGAYEQYF. In nucleotides, the CDR3 is TGTGCCAGCAGCGTGCTAGCGGGAGCCTACGAGCAGTACTTC. The variable domain in full, with the rest retrieved from reference TRBV9 and TRBJ2-7, is DSGVTQTPKHLITATGQRVTLRCSPRSGDLSVYWYQQSLDQGLQFLIQYYNGEERAKGNILERFSAQQFPDLHSELNLSSLELGDSALYFCASSVLAGAYEQYFGPGTRLTVT.